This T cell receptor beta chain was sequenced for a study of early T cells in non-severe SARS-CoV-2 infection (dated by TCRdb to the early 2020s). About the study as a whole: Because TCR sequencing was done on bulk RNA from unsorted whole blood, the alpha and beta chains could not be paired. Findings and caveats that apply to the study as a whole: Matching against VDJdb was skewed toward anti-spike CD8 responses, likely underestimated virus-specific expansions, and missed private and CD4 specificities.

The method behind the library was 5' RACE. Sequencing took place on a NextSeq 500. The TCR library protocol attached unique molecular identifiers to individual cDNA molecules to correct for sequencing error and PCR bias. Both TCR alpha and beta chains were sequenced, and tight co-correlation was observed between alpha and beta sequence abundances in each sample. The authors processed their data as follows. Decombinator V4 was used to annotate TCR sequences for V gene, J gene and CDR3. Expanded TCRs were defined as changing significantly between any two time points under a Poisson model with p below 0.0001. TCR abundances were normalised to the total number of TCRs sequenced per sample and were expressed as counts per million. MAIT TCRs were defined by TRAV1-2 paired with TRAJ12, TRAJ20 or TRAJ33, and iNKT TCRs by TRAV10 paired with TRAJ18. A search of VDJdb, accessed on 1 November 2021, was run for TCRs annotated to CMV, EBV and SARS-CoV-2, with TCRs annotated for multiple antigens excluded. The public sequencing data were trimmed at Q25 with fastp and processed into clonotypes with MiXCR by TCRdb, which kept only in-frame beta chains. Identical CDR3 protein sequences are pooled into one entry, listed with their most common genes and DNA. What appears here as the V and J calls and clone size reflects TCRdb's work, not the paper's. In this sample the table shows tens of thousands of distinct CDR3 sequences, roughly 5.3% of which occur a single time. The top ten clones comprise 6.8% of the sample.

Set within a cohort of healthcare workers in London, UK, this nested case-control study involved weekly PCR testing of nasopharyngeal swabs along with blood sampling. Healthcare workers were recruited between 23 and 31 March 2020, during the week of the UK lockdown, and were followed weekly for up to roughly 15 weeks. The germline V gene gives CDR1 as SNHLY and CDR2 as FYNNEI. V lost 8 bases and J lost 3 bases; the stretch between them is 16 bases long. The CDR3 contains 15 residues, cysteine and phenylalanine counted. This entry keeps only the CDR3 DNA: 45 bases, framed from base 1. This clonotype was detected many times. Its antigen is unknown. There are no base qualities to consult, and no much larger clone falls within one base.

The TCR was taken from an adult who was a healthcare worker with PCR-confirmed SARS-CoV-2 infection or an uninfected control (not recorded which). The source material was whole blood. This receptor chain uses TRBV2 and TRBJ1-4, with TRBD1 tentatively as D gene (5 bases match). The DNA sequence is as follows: TGTGCCAGCCGCGGCGGGGCTGAGGCTAATGAAAAACTGTTTTTT. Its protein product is CASRGGAEANEKLFF. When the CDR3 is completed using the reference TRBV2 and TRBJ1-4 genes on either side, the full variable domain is EPEVTQTPSHQVTQMGQEVILRCVPISNHLYFYWYRQILGQKVEFLVSFYNNEISEKSEIFDDQFSVERPDGSNFTLKIRSTKLEDSAMYFCASRGGAEANEKLFFGSGTQLSVL.